This T cell receptor (beta chain) was recorded in a study of T cell responses to AZD1222 COVID-19 vaccine. Whole-study results and caveats: Reportedly, close to half of spike-specific TCRs are directed against unmutated variant regions.

Comments on this clone: Its antigen remains unknown.

Profiled with immunoSEQ multiplex PCR; TCRdb holds only in-frame clones, not every one. This table has fewer than 120,000 clones, roughly 92% appearing once. Timing groups of about 4 and about 12 weeks for second doses were pooled. Germline assignment: CDR1 MNHEY and CDR2 SVGEGT. V lost 3 bases to trimming and J lost 3 bases, with 12 bases between them. CDR3 length equals 14 residues. The source material was peripheral blood, sampled 28 days after the second AZD1222 dose. The sequence derives from an adult who received the AZD1222 COVID-19 vaccine. The chain uses TRBV6-2 or TRBV6-3 and TRBJ2-7; D gene unclear. The CDR3 DNA reads as TGTGCCAGCAGTTATTTTGCCAGCTTCTACGAGCAGTACTTC. It yields the protein CASSYFASFYEQYF.